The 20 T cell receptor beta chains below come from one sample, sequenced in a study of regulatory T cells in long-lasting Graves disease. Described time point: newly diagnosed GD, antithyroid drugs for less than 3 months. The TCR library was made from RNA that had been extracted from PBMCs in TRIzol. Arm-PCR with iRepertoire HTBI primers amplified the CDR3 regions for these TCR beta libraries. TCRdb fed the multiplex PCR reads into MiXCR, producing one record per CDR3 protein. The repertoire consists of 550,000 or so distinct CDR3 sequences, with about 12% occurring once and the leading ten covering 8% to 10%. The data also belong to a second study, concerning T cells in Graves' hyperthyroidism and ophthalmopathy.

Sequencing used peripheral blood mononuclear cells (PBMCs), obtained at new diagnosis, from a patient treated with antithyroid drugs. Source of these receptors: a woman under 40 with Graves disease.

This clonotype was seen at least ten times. CDR3 bases: TGTGCCAGCATGGGGGACCGAGAAGAGACCCAGTACTTC. Translated: CASMGDREETQYF. The chain carries TRBV7-8 and TRBJ2-5, with D possibly being TRBD1 or TRBD2 (5 bases each). The length of the CDR3 is 13 residues. The germline V and J ends were trimmed by 7 bases and 3 bases, with 12 bases remaining between them. CDR1 and CDR2 from the germline V gene are SGHVS and FQNEAQ.

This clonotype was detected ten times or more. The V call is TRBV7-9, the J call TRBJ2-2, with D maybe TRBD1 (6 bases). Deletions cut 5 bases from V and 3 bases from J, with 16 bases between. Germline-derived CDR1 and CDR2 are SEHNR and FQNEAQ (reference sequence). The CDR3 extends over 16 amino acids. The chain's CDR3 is CASSVDYREHTGELFF. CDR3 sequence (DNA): TGTGCCAGCAGCGTAGACTACAGGGAGCACACCGGGGAGCTGTTTTTT.

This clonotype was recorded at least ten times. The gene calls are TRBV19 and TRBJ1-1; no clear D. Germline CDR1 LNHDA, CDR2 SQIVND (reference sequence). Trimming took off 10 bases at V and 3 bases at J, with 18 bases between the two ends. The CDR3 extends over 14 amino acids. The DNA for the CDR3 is TGTGCCACTATACCCGGGAGTTGGGACACTGAAGCTTTCTTT. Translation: CATIPGSWDTEAFF. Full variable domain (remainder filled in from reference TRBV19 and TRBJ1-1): DGGITQSPKYLFRKEGQNVTLSCEQNLNHDAMYWYRQDPGQGLRLIYYSQIVNDFQKGDIAEGYSVSREKKESFPLTVTSAQKNPTAFYLCATIPGSWDTEAFFGQGTRLTVV.

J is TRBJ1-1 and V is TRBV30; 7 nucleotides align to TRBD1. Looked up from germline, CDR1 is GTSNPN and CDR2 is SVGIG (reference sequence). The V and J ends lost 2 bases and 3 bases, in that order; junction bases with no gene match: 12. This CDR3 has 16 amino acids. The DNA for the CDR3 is TGTGCCTGGAGTCCACAGGGGACTGGGGGCTACACTGAAGCTTTCTTT. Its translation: CAWSPQGTGGYTEAFF.

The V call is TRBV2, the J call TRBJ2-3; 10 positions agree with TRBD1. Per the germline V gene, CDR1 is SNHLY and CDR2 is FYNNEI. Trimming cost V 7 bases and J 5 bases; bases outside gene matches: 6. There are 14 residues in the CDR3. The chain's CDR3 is CASNRDRGKDTQYF. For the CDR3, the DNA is TGTGCCAGCAACCGGGACAGGGGTAAAGATACGCAGTATTTT.

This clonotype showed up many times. CDR3 sequence (DNA): TGTGCCAGTAGTCAAAGGCTAGCGGGAGCGGATGAGCAGTTCTTC. This encodes CASSQRLAGADEQFF. This chain uses TRBV19 with TRBJ2-1; 10 bases line up with TRBD2. With V trimmed by 5 bases and J by 8 bases, 9 bases remained unmatched. This CDR3 has 15 amino acids. Germline CDR1 is LNHDA and CDR2 is SQIVND (reference sequence).

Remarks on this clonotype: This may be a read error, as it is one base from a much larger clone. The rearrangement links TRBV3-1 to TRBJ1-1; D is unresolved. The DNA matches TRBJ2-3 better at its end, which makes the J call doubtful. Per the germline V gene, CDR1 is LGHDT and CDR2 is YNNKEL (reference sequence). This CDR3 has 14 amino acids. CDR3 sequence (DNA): TGTGCCAGCAGCCAAGATAAACCCGTGGATACGCAGTATTTT. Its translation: CASSQDKPVDTQYF.

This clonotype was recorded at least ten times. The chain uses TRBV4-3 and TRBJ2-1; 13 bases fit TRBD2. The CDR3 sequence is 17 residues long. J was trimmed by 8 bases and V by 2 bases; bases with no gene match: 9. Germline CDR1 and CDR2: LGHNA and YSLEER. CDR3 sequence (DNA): TGCGCCAGCAGCCAACTTTTCGGACTAGCGGGAGTATATGAGCAGTTCTTC. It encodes CASSQLFGLAGVYEQFF.

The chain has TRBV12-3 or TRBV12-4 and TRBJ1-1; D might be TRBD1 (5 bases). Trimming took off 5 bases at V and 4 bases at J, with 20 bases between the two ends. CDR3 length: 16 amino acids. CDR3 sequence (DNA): TGTGCCAGCAGTCCGGGGGTTGGTAGGACAAGCACTGAAGCTTTCTTT. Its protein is CASSPGVGRTSTEAFF.

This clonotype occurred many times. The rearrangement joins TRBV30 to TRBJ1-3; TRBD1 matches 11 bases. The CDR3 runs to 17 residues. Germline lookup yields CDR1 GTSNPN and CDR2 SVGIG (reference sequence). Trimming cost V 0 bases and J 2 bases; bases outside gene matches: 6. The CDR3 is CAWSVRTGGFPGNTIYF. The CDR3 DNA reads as TGTGCCTGGAGTGTAAGGACAGGGGGCTTTCCTGGAAACACCATATATTTT.

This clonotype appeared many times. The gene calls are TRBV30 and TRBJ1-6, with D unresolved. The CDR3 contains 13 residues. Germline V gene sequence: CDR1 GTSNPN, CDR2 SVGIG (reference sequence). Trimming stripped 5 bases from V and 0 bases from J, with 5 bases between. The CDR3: CAWSSSYNSPLHF. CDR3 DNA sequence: TGTGCCTGGTCGAGCTCCTATAATTCACCCCTCCACTTT.

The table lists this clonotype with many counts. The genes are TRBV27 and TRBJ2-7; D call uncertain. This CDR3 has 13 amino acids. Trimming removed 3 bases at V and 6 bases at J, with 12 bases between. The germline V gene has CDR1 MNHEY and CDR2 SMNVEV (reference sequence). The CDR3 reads CASSFRASREQYF. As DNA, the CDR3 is TGTGCCAGCAGTTTCCGTGCTAGTCGCGAGCAGTACTTC.

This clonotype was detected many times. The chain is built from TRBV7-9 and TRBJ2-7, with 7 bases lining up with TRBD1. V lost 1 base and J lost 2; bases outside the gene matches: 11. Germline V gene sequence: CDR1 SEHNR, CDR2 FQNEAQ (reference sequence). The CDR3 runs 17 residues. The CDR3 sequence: CASSLVWVEGATYEQYF. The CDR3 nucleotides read TGTGCCAGCAGCTTAGTGTGGGTCGAGGGGGCGACCTACGAGCAGTACTTC.

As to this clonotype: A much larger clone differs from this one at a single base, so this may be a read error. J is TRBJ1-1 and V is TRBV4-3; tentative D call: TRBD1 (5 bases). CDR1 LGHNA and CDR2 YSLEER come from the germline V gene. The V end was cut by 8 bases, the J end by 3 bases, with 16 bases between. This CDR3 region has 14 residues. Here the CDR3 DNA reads TGCGCCAGCTCCAGGTTCGGGGCTGACACTGAAGCTTTCTTT. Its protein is CASSRFGADTEAFF.

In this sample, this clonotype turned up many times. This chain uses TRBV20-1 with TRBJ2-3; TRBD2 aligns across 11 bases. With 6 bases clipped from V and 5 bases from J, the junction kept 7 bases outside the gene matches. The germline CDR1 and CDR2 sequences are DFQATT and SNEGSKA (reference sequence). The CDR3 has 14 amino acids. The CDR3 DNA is TGCAGTGCAATACTAGCGGGAGCTGAAGATACGCAGTATTTT. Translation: CSAILAGAEDTQYF.

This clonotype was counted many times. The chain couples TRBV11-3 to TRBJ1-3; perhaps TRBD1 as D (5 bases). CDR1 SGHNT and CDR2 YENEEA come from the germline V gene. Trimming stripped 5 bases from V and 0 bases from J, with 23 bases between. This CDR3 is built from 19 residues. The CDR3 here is CASSITHPVWGGSGNTIYF. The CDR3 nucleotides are TGTGCCAGCAGCATAACCCATCCCGTCTGGGGCGGCTCTGGAAACACCATATATTTT.

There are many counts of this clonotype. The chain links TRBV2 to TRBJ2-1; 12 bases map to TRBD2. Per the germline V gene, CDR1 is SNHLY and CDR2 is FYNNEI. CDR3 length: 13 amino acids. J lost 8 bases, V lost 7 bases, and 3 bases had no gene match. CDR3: CASTRLAGDEQFF. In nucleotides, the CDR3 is TGTGCCAGCACTAGACTAGCGGGGGATGAGCAGTTCTTC.

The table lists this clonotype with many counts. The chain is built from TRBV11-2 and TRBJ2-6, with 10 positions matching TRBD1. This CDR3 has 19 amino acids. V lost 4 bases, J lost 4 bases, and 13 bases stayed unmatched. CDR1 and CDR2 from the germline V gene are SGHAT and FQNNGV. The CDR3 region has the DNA TGTGCCAGCAGCTCCTACCGGACAGGGGGTCGATGGGGGGCCAACGTCCTGACTTTC. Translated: CASSSYRTGGRWGANVLTF.

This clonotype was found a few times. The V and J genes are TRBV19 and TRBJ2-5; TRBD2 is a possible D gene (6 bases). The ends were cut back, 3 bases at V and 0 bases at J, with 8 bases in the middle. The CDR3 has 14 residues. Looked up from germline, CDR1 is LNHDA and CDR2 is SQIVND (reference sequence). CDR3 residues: CASSIGGNQETQYF. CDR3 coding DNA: TGTGCCAGTAGTATTGGGGGGAACCAAGAGACCCAGTACTTC.

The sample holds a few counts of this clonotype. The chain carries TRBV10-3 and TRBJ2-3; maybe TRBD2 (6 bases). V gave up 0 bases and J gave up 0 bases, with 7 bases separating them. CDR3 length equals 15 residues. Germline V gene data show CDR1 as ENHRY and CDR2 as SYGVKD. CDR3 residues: CAISESGGSTDTQYF. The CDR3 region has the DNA TGTGCCATCAGTGAGTCGGGGGGTAGCACAGATACGCAGTATTTT.